A single sample gave rise to the 15 T cell receptor beta chains below, sequenced in a study of shared clonotypes between healthy human individuals. Profiling relied on immunoSEQ multiplex PCR, and the TCRdb table lists in-frame clones only, not all of them. The profile shows about 520,000 clones, around 95% of them singletons. The sequenced sample was naive CD4+ T cells sorted from blood. Specified subset: CD45RA+ positively selected. The receptors were sampled from a woman aged 25 to 45 in good health.

The chain uses TRBV5-1 and TRBJ2-1; no clear D gene. CDR1 is SGHRS, CDR2 YFSETQ, per germline. The CDR3 contains 16 residues. With 4 bases removed from V and 8 bases from J, the gap between germline ends came to 22 bases. CDR3 coding DNA: TGCGCCAGCAGCACGGATGTGGTTTCTGGATTCGATGAGCAGTTCTTC. The encoded protein is CASSTDVVSGFDEQFF.

The CDR3 nucleotides are TGTGCCATCAGTGCAGGGGAAAAACTGTTTTTT. It encodes CAISAGEKLFF. The V gene is TRBV10-3, the J gene TRBJ1-4; the D gene is possibly TRBD1 (5 bases). Germline V gene lookup returns CDR1 ENHRY and CDR2 SYGVKD. Trimming stripped 4 bases from V and 8 bases from J, with 5 bases between. The CDR3 is 11 amino acids.

The rearrangement links TRBV4-1 to TRBJ2-4; possibly TRBD2 for D (5 bases). V was shortened by 2 bases and J by 8 bases, with 19 bases between the two germline ends. The germline CDR1 and CDR2 sequences are MGHRA and YSYEKL. This CDR3 is 16 amino acids long. The CDR3 here is CASSQKKAAGLDIQYF. DNA of the CDR3: TGCGCCAGCAGCCAAAAGAAAGCGGCTGGCTTGGACATTCAGTACTTC.

The rearrangement uses TRBV5-4 and TRBJ2-3, with D perhaps given as TRBD1 or TRBD2 (5 bases each). V dropped 0 bases and J dropped 6 bases, with 11 bases sitting between them. Looked up from germline, CDR1 is SGHNT and CDR2 is YYREEE (reference sequence). The CDR3 loop spans 14 amino acids. In DNA form, the CDR3 reads TGTGCCAGCAGCTTGGCGGGGCCTGCGGATACGCAGTATTTT. Encoded protein: CASSLAGPADTQYF. The full variable domain, with the rest looked up from reference TRBV5-4 and TRBJ2-3, is ETGVTQSPTHLIKTRGQQVTLRCSSQSGHNTVSWYQQALGQGPQFIFQYYREEENGRGNFPPRFSGLQFPNYSSELNVNALELDDSALYLCASSLAGPADTQYFGPGTRLTVL.

The genes are TRBV7-3 and TRBJ2-5; D not resolved. The CDR3 runs 12 residues. Trimming stripped 3 bases from V and 8 bases from J, with 10 bases between. The germline V gene has CDR1 SGHTA and CDR2 FQGTGA. The CDR3 sequence: CASSFFRKTQYF. The CDR3, as DNA: TGTGCCAGCAGCTTCTTTAGGAAAACCCAGTACTTC.

The chain links TRBV7-6 to TRBJ2-2; D remains ambiguous. Germline V gene sequence: CDR1 SGHVS, CDR2 FNYEAQ. V was pared by 5 bases and J by 6 bases, with 19 bases between. The CDR3 has 16 amino acids. The DNA of the CDR3 is TGTGCCAGCAGCCTCTTCCAGGACCGGTCAGCCGGGGAGCTGTTTTTT. Translating it yields CASSLFQDRSAGELFF.

This chain uses TRBV11-2 with TRBJ2-7; 14 positions match TRBD2. J lost 4 bases, V lost 1 base, and 6 bases had no gene match. From germline, CDR1 is SGHAT and CDR2 FQNNGV. This CDR3 is 17 amino acids long. In nucleotides, the CDR3 is TGTGCCAGCAGCTTAGTCGCAGGACTAGCGGGAGGATACGAGCAGTACTTC. It yields the protein CASSLVAGLAGGYEQYF.

The V and J genes are TRBV5-4 and TRBJ2-3; 10 nucleotides agree with TRBD2. This CDR3 is 16 amino acids long. Germline V lookup: CDR1 SGHNT, CDR2 YYREEE (reference sequence). V gave up 4 bases and J gave up 2 bases; unmatched junction bases: 7. CDR3 residues: CASSAGTSEATDTQYF. As DNA, the CDR3 is TGTGCCAGCAGCGCCGGGACTAGCGAGGCCACAGATACGCAGTATTTT. Combining the CDR3 with reference TRBV5-4 and TRBJ2-3 gives the whole variable domain ETGVTQSPTHLIKTRGQQVTLRCSSQSGHNTVSWYQQALGQGPQFIFQYYREEENGRGNFPPRFSGLQFPNYSSELNVNALELDDSALYLCASSAGTSEATDTQYFGPGTRLTVL.

The genes are TRBV5-1 and TRBJ2-2; D may be TRBD1 (6 bases). Trimming left V 4 bases short and J 4 bases short, with 17 bases between. The CDR3 contains 16 residues. The germline CDR1 and CDR2 sequences are SGHRS and YFSETQ. The CDR3 is CASSLQGPRGTGELFF. In nucleotides, the CDR3 is TGCGCCAGCAGCCTTCAGGGGCCCAGGGGCACCGGGGAGCTGTTTTTT.

This chain joins TRBV11-2 and TRBJ1-5, with D perhaps matching TRBD1 (5 bases). V dropped 1 base and J dropped 2 bases, with 9 bases sitting between them. This CDR3 is 15 amino acids long. Per germline, CDR1 SGHAT and CDR2 FQNNGV. The CDR3 DNA follows: TGTGCCAGCAGCTTAGGCCAGGGCGGCAATCAGCCCCAGCATTTT. It translates to CASSLGQGGNQPQHF.

The CDR3 DNA sequence: TGTGCCAGCAGCTTATTTGGGAACACTGAAGCTTTCTTT. It specifies CASSLFGNTEAFF. The rearrangement links TRBV7-3 to TRBJ1-1; D gene ambiguous. Germline V gene data show CDR1 as SGHTA and CDR2 as FQGTGA. The CDR3 length is 13 residues. The germline V and J ends were trimmed by 2 bases and 1 base, with 5 bases remaining between them.

The rearrangement uses TRBV20-1 and TRBJ2-1; the D is unclear. Per germline, CDR1 DFQATT and CDR2 SNEGSKA (reference sequence). Between the trimmed V and J ends, which lost 6 bases and 6 bases, there was a span of 6 bases. The CDR3 is 10 amino acids. The CDR3 loop reads CSAALNEQFF. The CDR3 nucleotides are TGCAGTGCGGCCCTCAATGAGCAGTTCTTC.

The rearrangement uses TRBV18 and TRBJ2-1; 10 bases align to TRBD2. The CDR3 length is 15 residues. Unmatched junction bases numbered 2, after V lost 3 bases and J lost 3 bases. Germline V CDR1 and CDR2: KGHSH, LQKENI. CDR3 nucleotides: TGTGCCAGCTCACCGGGACTAGCGCACTACAATGAGCAGTTCTTC. Its translation: CASSPGLAHYNEQFF.

V usage is TRBV15 and J usage is TRBJ1-5; D uncertain. The CDR3 totals 15 residues. The V end lost 0 bases, the J end lost 7 bases, and 13 bases lay between the germline ends. Germline CDR1 reads LNHNV; CDR2 reads YYDKDF (reference sequence). The CDR3 DNA sequence: TGTGCCACCAGCAGAGATTGGGGTTTAGGGCAGCCCCAGCATTTT. Its translation is CATSRDWGLGQPQHF.

The chain couples TRBV11-2 to TRBJ2-1; D gene unclear. The CDR3 is 15 amino acids. V was pared by 3 bases and J by 0 bases, with 9 bases between. CDR1 SGHAT and CDR2 FQNNGV come from the germline V gene. CDR3 DNA: TGTGCCAGCAGCTTTGGAACCAGCTCCTACAATGAGCAGTTCTTC. Protein sequence: CASSFGTSSYNEQFF.